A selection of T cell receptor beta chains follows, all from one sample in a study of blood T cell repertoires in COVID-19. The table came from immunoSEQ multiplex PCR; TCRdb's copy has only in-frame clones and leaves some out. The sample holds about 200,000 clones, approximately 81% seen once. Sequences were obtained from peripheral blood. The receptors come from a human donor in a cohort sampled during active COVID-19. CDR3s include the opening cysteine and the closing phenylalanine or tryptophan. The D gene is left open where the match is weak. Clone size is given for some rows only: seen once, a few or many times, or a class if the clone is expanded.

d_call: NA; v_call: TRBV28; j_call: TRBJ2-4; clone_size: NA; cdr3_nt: TGTGCCAGCAGAGGGGGGGGCCTCCAAAACATTCAGTACTTC; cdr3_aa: CASRGGGLQNIQYF
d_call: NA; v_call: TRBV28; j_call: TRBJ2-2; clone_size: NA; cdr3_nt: TGTGCCAGCACCTATCGAACCGGGGAGCTGTTTTTT; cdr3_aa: CASTYRTGELFF
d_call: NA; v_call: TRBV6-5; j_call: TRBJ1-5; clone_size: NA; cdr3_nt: TGTGCCAGCAGGGTCGGGACATTTAGCAATCAGCCCCAGCATTTT; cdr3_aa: CASRVGTFSNQPQHF
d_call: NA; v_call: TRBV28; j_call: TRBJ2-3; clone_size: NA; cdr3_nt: TGTGCCAGCAGCCGGGAAGGGCCGTCTCGAGATACGCAGTATTTT; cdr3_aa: CASSREGPSRDTQYF
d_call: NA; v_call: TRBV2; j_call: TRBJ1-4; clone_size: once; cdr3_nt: TGTGCCAGCAGTGAAGCCACAGGGAGCAATGAAAAACTGTTTTTT; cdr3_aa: CASSEATGSNEKLFF
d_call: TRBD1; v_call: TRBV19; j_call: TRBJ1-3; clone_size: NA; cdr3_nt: TGTGCGACAGGGGAAGAAGGAAACACCATATATTTT; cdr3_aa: CATGEEGNTIYF
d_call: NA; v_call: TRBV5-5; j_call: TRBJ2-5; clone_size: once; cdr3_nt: TGTGCCAGCAGCCACTCAGGTGGGGAGACCCAGTACTTC; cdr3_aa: CASSHSGGETQYF
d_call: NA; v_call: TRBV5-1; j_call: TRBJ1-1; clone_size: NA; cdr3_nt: TGCGCCAGCAGCTTGGAAGGGAGAGGGGGTACTGAAGCTTTCTTT; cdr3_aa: CASSLEGRGGTEAFF
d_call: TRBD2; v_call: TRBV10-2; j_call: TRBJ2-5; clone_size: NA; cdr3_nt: TGCGCCGCGGGGAGACTAGCGGAGACCCAGTACTTC; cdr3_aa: CAAGRLAETQYF
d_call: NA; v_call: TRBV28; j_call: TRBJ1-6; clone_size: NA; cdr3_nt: TGTGCCAGCCTTACTCCCGTCTATAATTCACCCCTCCACTTT; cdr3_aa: CASLTPVYNSPLHF
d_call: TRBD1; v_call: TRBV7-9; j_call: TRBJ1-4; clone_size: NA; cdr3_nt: TGTGCCAGCAGGAAACAGGGGGCAACTAATGAAAAACTGTTTTTT; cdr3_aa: CASRKQGATNEKLFF